The following is a T cell receptor (beta chain) sequence with its context. Its antigen remains undetermined. Base qualities are not provided; no much larger clone lies one nucleotide away. This sample includes further DNA sequences coding for the same CDR3. The data belong to a study of beta chain features in type 1 diabetes (dated by TCRdb to 2017 to 2018). Concerning the study at large: Mean age, gender distribution, total cell number and subset yield did not differ between patients and healthy donors. Across all samples, around 99 million sorted cells were examined, and cell number per subset correlated strongly with RNA yield. The study compared TCRB repertoires of sorted circulating CD4+ T cell subsets between recently diagnosed type 1 diabetes patients and matched healthy donors. Regulatory and stem cell-like memory subsets were obtained from only 8 patients and roughly eight healthy donors, while naive and central memory subsets were obtained from all 30 or so donors.

From each donor, a single peripheral blood sample of 100 to 150 mL on average was drawn into heparinised tubes. Using a panel that included CD45RO, CCR7, CD25, CD127, CD95 and CD27, naive, central memory, regulatory and stem cell-like memory CD4+ T cells were sorted on a BD FACSAria II. A purity above 95% was achieved for all sorted populations. PBMCs were isolated immediately by Lymphoprep density gradient centrifugation and stained directly without culture. To minimize batch effects, samples were stained and sorted in pairs, one healthy donor with one patient per experiment. The entire amount of isolated RNA was reverse transcribed using the High Capacity cDNA Reverse Transcription Kit, so the sequenced TCRB transcripts were expressed ones. Naive, central memory and regulatory T cell samples underwent deep immunoSEQ sequencing, averaging around 3.6 million total reads per sample. After sorted cells were lysed in RLT buffer, RNA was extracted with DNase-treated RNeasy Micro or Mini kits, with the choice depending on cell number. To prevent cross-contamination, every cell subset was processed on its own, while patient and healthy donor samples were processed together. TCRB sequences were amplified from cDNA with the immunoSEQ multiplex PCR, producing 87-bp fragments spanning the CDR3 region. Sequencing of the amplicons was done on the Illumina HiSeq platform. On the study's bioinformatics: PCR bias was computationally corrected using synthetic template baselines, reads within Hamming distance 2 were collapsed, and singletons that could not be merged were discarded. By aligning reads against IMGT, V, D and J genes, CDR3 length, and insertions or deletions at six rearrangement sites were assigned. Within each subset, clonotype counts were normalized to sorted cell number, after which true diversity and Gini coefficients were computed with the tcR R package. The overlap coefficient, calculated on TCRB nucleotide sequences, was used to measure repertoire sharing. Out-of-frame TCRB sequences from naive cells were analyzed as a proxy for the pre-selection repertoire. In TCRdb, the immuneACCESS table is reduced to in-frame sequences with V and J assigned. These tables do not hold every clone; where another copy was compared, an unresolved V gene accounts for under half, and the others remain unexplained. The V and J calls and clone size are taken from that table; D and trimming were inferred from the DNA. This sample lists about 280,000 clones; approximately 15% were detected once. The ten top clones hold approximately 0.015% of the sample.

What the work shows at the level of the full study, not this receptor alone: The naive, central memory and regulatory TCRB repertoires appeared to resemble one another more closely among patients than among healthy donors. Because cDNA was sequenced instead of genomic DNA, activated cells with high expression could be over-represented, although the groups did not differ in activation or CD3 levels. A moderate but significant shortening of TCRB CDR3 length was observed in type 1 diabetes patients in all four CD4+ subsets. PCR may preferentially amplify shorter templates, but because patient and control samples were amplified and corrected together, any resulting skew would affect both groups equally. At VDJ recombination sites, type 1 diabetes patients had fewer insertions and more deleted nucleotides, which implies abnormalities in thymic rearrangement. Because small numbers of individuals were included in the HLA sub-analyses, any influence of HLA type on TCRB rearrangement was left unresolved.

Cut back by 3 bases and 6 bases, the V and J ends lie 6 bases apart. The CDR3 goes from the cysteine to the phenylalanine over 12 residues. Only the CDR3 DNA stays, 36 bases, in frame from base 1. CDR1 and CDR2, per the germline V gene, are SGHTA and FQGNSA. The receptor chain draws on TRBV7-2 and TRBJ2-1; matching of 6 bases hints at TRBD1 as the D gene. The receptor was isolated from a man in his late teens or twenties with type 1 diabetes. The sample was naive CD4+ T cells from blood. Reading the label with the study, this specimen's cell subset or site is: true naive CD4+ T cells. The base sequence is TGTGCCAGCAGCTTGACAGGCAATGAGCAGTTCTTC. It is translated as CASSLTGNEQFF.